The 8 T cell receptor beta chains below all came from one sample that was sequenced in a study of Ad26.COV2.S vaccination and SARS-CoV-2 variants (dated by TCRdb to 2020 to 2022). The treatment or condition label, read with the paper, signifies: 19 received Ad26.COV2.S at low or high dose, single or two shots; about 5 received placebo; per-sample allocation not given. Repertoires of vaccine and placebo recipients were sequenced from samples taken on day 63 after the first injection. The library was generated by the immunoSEQ multiplex PCR assay. TCRdb retrieved this table from immuneACCESS and kept in-frame rearrangements only. Not all clones are present; in checked studies, unresolved V genes account for under half, and no reason is known for the remainder. The sample table records about 350,000 clones; 88% of these occur just once. The top ten clonotypes cover around 6.4% of the sample. The starting material was peripheral blood, obtained in a trial of Ad26.COV2.S vaccine versus placebo. These receptors all come from a person aged 18 to 65 who received the Ad26.COV2.S COVID-19 vaccine or a placebo.

This chain uses TRBV4-1 with TRBJ2-1; 7 nucleotides match TRBD1. V lost 3 bases and J lost 5; bases outside the gene matches: 4. The CDR3 contains 14 residues. Germline V gene lookup returns CDR1 MGHRA and CDR2 YSYEKL. For the CDR3, the DNA is TGCGCCAGCAGCCAGGTGGGACAGCACAATGAGCAGTTCTTC. This gives the protein CASSQVGQHNEQFF.

The rearrangement joins TRBV7-3 to TRBJ2-3, with 9 bases that match TRBD1. The trim removed 5 bases at V and 4 bases at J, leaving 7 bases unmatched. This CDR3 comprises 15 residues. From germline, CDR1 is SGHTA and CDR2 FQGTGA. For the CDR3, the DNA is TGTGCCAGCAGCCTACCGGGACAGGGAGCAGATACGCAGTATTTT. Translating gives CASSLPGQGADTQYF.

This clone was seen just once. V gene TRBV9 combines with J gene TRBJ1-1; D not certain. The CDR3 sequence is 16 residues long. Per the germline V gene, CDR1 is SGDLS and CDR2 is YYNGEE. V lost 4 bases and J 4 bases, leaving 20 bases between the germline ends. As DNA, the CDR3 is TGTGCCAGCAGCCCCAACTTGAGAGGAGGGATCACTGAAGCTTTCTTT. It codes for CASSPNLRGGITEAFF.

The rearrangement joins TRBV28 to TRBJ2-7; maybe TRBD2 (5 bases). This CDR3 is built from 13 residues. Trimming took off 7 bases at V and 2 bases at J, with 12 bases between the two ends. Germline V CDR1 and CDR2: MDHEN, SYDVKM. CDR3 DNA: TGTGCCAGCACGGTAGCGTCAACCTACGAGCAGTACTTC. Translating gives CASTVASTYEQYF.

The chain has TRBV30 and TRBJ2-3; D possibly corresponds to TRBD1 (6 bases). Germline V CDR1 and CDR2: GTSNPN, SVGIG (reference sequence). The V end lost 2 bases, the J end lost 5 bases, and 8 bases lay between the germline ends. The CDR3 extends over 12 amino acids. The CDR3 loop reads CAWSTQGDTQYF. The DNA of the CDR3 is TGTGCCTGGAGTACACAGGGAGATACGCAGTATTTT.

In this sample, this clone turned up once. The V gene is TRBV7-8, the J gene TRBJ1-5; maybe TRBD1 (5 bases). Trimming took off 7 bases at V and 2 bases at J, with 9 bases between the two ends. This CDR3 contains 13 residues. CDR1 SGHVS and CDR2 FQNEAQ come from the germline V gene. The CDR3 DNA is TGTGCCAGCACCTCACAGGGCAATCAGCCCCAGCATTTT. It specifies CASTSQGNQPQHF.

V and J are TRBV28 and TRBJ2-4; D is perhaps TRBD1 or TRBD2 (5 bases each). V lost 5 bases to trimming and J lost 6 bases, with 23 bases between them. The CDR3 sequence is 17 residues long. Germline values: CDR1 MDHEN, CDR2 SYDVKM. As DNA, the CDR3 is TGTGCCAGCAGTGGGTCGGCCGGGGCGACCTTCGGAAACATTCAGTACTTC. This sequence encodes CASSGSAGATFGNIQYF.

The chain carries TRBV28 and TRBJ1-2; D might be TRBD1 (5 bases). V was trimmed by 6 bases and J by 4 bases, leaving 15 bases between them. Germline values: CDR1 MDHEN, CDR2 SYDVKM. CDR3 size: 14 residues. The CDR3 sequence is CASSPPRGSYGYTF. CDR3 sequence (DNA): TGTGCCAGCAGCCCCCCTAGGGGATCCTATGGCTACACCTTC.